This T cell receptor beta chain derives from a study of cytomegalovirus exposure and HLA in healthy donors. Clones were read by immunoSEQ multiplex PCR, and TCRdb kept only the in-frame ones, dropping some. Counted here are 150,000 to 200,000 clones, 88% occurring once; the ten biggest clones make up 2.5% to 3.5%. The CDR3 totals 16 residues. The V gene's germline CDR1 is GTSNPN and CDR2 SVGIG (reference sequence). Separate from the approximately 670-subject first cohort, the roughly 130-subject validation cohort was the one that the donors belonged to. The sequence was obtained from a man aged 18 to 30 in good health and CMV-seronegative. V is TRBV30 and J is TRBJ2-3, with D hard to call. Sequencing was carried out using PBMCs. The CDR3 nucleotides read TGTGCTTTACAGAGCCCTACCGATTTACTCACAGATACGCAGTATTTT. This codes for CALQSPTDLLTDTQYF.